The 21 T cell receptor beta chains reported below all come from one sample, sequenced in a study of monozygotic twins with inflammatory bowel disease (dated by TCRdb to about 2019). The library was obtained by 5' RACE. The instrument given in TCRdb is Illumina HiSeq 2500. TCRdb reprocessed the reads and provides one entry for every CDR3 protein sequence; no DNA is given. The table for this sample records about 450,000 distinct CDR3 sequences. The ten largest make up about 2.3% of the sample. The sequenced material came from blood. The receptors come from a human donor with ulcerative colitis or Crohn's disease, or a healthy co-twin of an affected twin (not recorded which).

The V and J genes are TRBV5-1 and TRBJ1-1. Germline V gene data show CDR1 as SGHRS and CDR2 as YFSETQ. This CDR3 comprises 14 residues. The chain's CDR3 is CASSLAGHNTEAFF. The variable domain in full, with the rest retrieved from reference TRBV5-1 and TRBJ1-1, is KAGVTQTPRYLIKTRGQQVTLSCSPISGHRSVSWYQQTPGQGLQFLFEYFSETQRNKGNFPGRFSGRQFSNSRSEMNVSTLELGDSALYLCASSLAGHNTEAFFGQGTRLTVV.

This chain's CDR3 is CATSRPGQGDNQPQHF. The chain has TRBV15 and TRBJ1-5; the D gene TCRdb calls, TRBD1, cannot be checked with no DNA. The CDR3 runs 16 residues. Per the germline V gene, CDR1 is LNHNV and CDR2 is YYDKDF (reference sequence).

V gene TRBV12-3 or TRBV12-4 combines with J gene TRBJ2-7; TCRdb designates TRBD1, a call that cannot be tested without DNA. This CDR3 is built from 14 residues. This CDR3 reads CASRQTGATYEQYF.

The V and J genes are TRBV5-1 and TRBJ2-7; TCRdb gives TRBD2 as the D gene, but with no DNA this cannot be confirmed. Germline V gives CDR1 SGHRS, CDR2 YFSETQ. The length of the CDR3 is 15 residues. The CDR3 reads CASSLGRDYYYEQYF. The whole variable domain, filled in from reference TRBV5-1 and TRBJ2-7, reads KAGVTQTPRYLIKTRGQQVTLSCSPISGHRSVSWYQQTPGQGLQFLFEYFSETQRNKGNFPGRFSGRQFSNSRSEMNVSTLELGDSALYLCASSLGRDYYYEQYFGPGTRLTVT.

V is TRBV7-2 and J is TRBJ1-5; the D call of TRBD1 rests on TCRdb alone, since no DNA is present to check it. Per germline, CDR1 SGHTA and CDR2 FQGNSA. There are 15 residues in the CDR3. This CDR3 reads CASSGRTGPNQPQYF.

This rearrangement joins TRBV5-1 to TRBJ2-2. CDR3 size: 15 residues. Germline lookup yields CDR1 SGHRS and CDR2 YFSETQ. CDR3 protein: CASSLQVEITGELFF.

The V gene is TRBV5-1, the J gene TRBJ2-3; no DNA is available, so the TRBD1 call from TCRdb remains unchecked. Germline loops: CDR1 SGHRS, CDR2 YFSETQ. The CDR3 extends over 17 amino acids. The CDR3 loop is CASSLARVGQGGDTQYF.

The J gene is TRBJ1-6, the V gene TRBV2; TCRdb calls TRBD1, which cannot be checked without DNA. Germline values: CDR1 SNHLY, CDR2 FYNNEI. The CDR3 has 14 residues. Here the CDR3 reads CASSLDRNNSPLHF.

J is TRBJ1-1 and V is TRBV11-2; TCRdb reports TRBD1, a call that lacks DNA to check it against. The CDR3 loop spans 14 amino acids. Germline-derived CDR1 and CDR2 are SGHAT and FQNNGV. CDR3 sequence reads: CASSYHRANTEAFF.

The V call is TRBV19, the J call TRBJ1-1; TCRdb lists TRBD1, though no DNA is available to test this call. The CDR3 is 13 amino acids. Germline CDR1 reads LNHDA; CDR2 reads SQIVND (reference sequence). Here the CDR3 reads CASSIQGNTEAFF.

This chain's CDR3 is CASSQVERNTGELFF. V usage is TRBV4-1 and J usage is TRBJ2-2. Germline V gene sequence: CDR1 MGHRA, CDR2 YSYEKL. The CDR3 has 15 amino acids.

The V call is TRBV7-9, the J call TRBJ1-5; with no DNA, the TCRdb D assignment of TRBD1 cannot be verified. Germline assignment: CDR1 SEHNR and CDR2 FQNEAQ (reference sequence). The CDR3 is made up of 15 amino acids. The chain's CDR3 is CASSLGQATEGPQHF.

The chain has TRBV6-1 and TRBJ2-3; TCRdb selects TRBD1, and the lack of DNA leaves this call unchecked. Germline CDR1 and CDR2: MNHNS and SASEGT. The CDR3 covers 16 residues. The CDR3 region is CASSPTGTGMADTQYF.

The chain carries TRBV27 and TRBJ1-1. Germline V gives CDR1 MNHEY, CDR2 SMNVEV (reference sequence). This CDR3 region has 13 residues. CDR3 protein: CASSLAVMTEAFF.

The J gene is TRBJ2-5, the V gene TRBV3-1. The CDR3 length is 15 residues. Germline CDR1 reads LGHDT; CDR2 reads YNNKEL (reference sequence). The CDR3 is CASSPFWGSQETQYF.

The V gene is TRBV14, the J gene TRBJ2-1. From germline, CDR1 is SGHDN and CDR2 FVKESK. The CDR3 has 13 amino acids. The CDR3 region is CASSHSLNNEQFF.

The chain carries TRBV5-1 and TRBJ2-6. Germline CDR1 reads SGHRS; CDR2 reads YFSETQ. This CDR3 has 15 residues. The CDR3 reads CASSTQSSGANVLTF.

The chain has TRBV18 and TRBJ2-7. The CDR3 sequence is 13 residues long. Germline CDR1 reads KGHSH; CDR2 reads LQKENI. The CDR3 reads CASSPPGLEEQYF.

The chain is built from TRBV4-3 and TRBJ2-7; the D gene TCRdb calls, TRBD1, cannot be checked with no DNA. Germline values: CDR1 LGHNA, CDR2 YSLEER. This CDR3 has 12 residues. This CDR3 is CDDPDNSYEQYF.

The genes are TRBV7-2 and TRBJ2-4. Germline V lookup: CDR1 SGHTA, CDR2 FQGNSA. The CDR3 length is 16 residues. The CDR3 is CASSLEVQLAKNIQYF.

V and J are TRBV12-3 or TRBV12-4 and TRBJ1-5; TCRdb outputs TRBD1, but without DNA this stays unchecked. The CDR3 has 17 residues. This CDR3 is CASSPGWGQVSNQPQHF.